This TCR beta chain was captured in a study of human T cells and chemical hapten exposure. The overall study: Patches that contained 0.01% DPC were applied to the upper back and read at 6 days.

The CDR3 covers 15 residues. CDR1 and CDR2 from the germline V gene are SQVTM and ANQGSEA. The V and J ends lost 4 bases and 4 bases respectively, with 17 bases between them. Noted time point: patch test 1, 2 weeks after DPC sensitization. The treatment denotes: therapeutic diphenylcyclopropenone sensitization with weekly scalp DPC. Alopecia patients deemed DPC-suitable, aged 18 to 70, excluding pregnancy. Attachment of unique molecular identifiers to individual cDNA molecules was performed in the library. Using its own MiXCR run on the RACE reads, TCRdb lists one record per CDR3 protein. The data show some 200,000 distinct CDR3 sequences, around 24% seen once.

The material sequenced was whole blood, taken in connection with sensitization to the hapten diphenylcyclopropenone (DPC). The rearrangement links TRBV29-1 to TRBJ1-3, with D possibly TRBD1 on 6 matching bases. This TCR derives from a woman between 45 and 65 years old with alopecia areata. Some clones in this sample may be carry-over from other donors' samples. DNA of the CDR3: TGCAGCGTTGCGGGCAGGGGTATTGCGGGAAACACCATATATTTT. As protein: CSVAGRGIAGNTIYF. The whole variable domain, filled in from reference TRBV29-1 and TRBJ1-3, reads SAVISQKPSRDICQRGTSLTIQCQVDSQVTMMFWYRQQPGQSLTLIATANQGSEATYESGFVIDKFPISRPNLTFSTLTVSNMSPEDSSIYLCSVAGRGIAGNTIYFGEGSWLTVV.